A selection of T cell receptor beta chains follows, all from one sample in a study of T-cell reconstitution after alpha-beta-depleted transplantation in children. One entry per CDR3 protein results from TCRdb running MiXCR on the PCR reads. The sample yields 450,000 to 500,000 distinct CDR3 sequences, approximately 12% seen once. The source was PBMCs from the stem cell graft donor, collected from the stem cell graft. These receptors all come from a human donor who donated a stem cell graft to a child with combined immunodeficiency. The conserved cysteine and the conserved F or W are not part of the CDR3 here.

j_gene	len	v_gene	CDR3aa
TRBJ2-3	11	TRBV12-3/TRBV12-4	ASSQTGVDTQY
TRBJ1-2	9	TRBV25-1	ASSQTGGYT
TRBJ1-2	11	TRBV30	AWSVQKWVGYT
TRBJ2-3	15	TRBV5-1	ASSMRAERGGTDTQY
TRBJ2-7	14	TRBV6-2/TRBV6-3	ASSYSGTVPTYEQY
TRBJ2-1	13	TRBV5-6	ASSFLQVAGVEQF
TRBJ1-5	12	TRBV3-1	ASSQGPLGQPQH
TRBJ2-3	13	TRBV29-1	STKPSGSAGDTQY
TRBJ2-4	12	TRBV5-4	ASSSSGERNIQY
TRBJ2-1	11	TRBV5-1	ATSGVGYNEQF